These T cell receptor beta chains were read from a single sample in a study of CD8 T cells in Susac syndrome. TCRdb fed the immunoSEQ multiplex PCR reads into MiXCR, producing one record per CDR3 protein. The sample holds 150,000 to 200,000 distinct CDR3 sequences; just under 95% are singletons and the top ten take about 0.14%. The material sequenced was CD4+ T cells from PBMCs. The receptors derive from a human donor in good health. The CDR3 runs from the conserved cysteine through the conserved F or W. Fields, in order: D gene, V gene, clone size, J gene, CDR3 DNA, CDR3 protein. D genes are given only for firm matches. For some rows the clone size is stated as once, few or many, or as a class when expanded; others skip it.

-,TRBV6-1,once,TRBJ1-1,TGTGCCAGCAGTGAAGCCCGGGGTTGGGGGCTGAACACTGAAGCTTTCTTT,CASSEARGWGLNTEAFF
-,TRBV9,-,TRBJ2-5,TGTGCCAGCTCTCACCCATCAGGCGCAGGCAAAGAGACCCAGTACTTC,CASSHPSGAGKETQYF
-,TRBV3-1,-,TRBJ2-7,TGTGCCAGCAGCCAAAGAGGTTACGGTGGAGGGAAGGCCGAGCAGTACTTC,CASSQRGYGGGKAEQYF
-,TRBV5-1,-,TRBJ2-1,TGCGCCAGCAGCCCCAGACGGTCCTACAATGAGCAGTTCTTC,CASSPRRSYNEQFF
-,TRBV10-3,-,TRBJ2-3,TGTGCCATCAGCAAAGATGGGAACACAGATACGCAGTATTTT,CAISKDGNTDTQYF
-,TRBV19,-,TRBJ2-1,TGTGCCAGTAGTATACAGGTCCTCAAGGACAATGAGCAGTTCTTC,CASSIQVLKDNEQFF
-,TRBV10-3,few,TRBJ2-5,TGTGCCATCAGTGCTGGACTACAAGAGACCCAGTACTTC,CAISAGLQETQYF
TRBD2,TRBV3-1,once,TRBJ2-5,TGTGCCAGCAGCCTGGAGGGACTAGCGGGGGATGCAGAGACCCAGTACTTC,CASSLEGLAGDAETQYF
-,TRBV7-6,few,TRBJ1-5,TGTGCCAGCAGCCCTTATAGCAATCAGCCCCAGCATTTT,CASSPYSNQPQHF
TRBD1,TRBV7-9,-,TRBJ1-5,TGTGCCAGCAGCTGGGACAGGGATGATCAGCCCCAGCATTTT,CASSWDRDDQPQHF
-,TRBV18,few,TRBJ2-2,TGTGCCAGCTCATCAAACACCGGGGAGCTGTTTTTT,CASSSNTGELFF
-,TRBV20-1,-,TRBJ1-1,TGCAGTGCCACTACTATTGTTTACCTGAACACTGAAGCTTTCTTT,CSATTIVYLNTEAFF
TRBD1,TRBV7-3,-,TRBJ1-1,TGTGCCAGCAGCCGGACCACGACAGGGCAGAACACTGAAGCTTTCTTT,CASSRTTTGQNTEAFF
-,TRBV3-1,-,TRBJ2-7,TGTGCCAGCAGCTGGTCGGGCCGCGCTACGGAGCAGTACTTC,CASSWSGRATEQYF
-,TRBV30,-,TRBJ1-5,TGTGCCTGGAGTGTACTTGGGGGCGGCCAGCCCCAGCATTTT,CAWSVLGGGQPQHF
-,TRBV29-1,once,TRBJ2-5,TGCAGCCTCATGGACCATTTAGGGAAGACCCAGTACTTC,CSLMDHLGKTQYF
TRBD1,TRBV6-5,few,TRBJ2-5,TGTGCCAGCAGTCAGGACAGGGGTGGACAGACCCAGTACTTC,CASSQDRGGQTQYF
TRBD1,TRBV7-2,few,TRBJ1-5,TGTGCCAGCAGCTTAGCTCCGGGACAGGGACAGCCCCAGCATTTT,CASSLAPGQGQPQHF
-,TRBV5-1,-,TRBJ2-2,TGCGCCAGCAGCATCCAGGGGGGCGCCGACACCGGGGAGCTGTTTTTT,CASSIQGGADTGELFF
-,TRBV5-1,once,TRBJ2-5,TGCGCCAGCAGCTCGATATCCGGGGTTGAGACCCAGTACTTC,CASSSISGVETQYF
-,TRBV15,-,TRBJ2-3,TGTGCCACCAGCCCTACAGGCCGCACAGATACGCAGTATTTT,CATSPTGRTDTQYF
TRBD1,TRBV5-1,-,TRBJ2-5,TGCGCCAGCAGCCTGCTCGGGACAGAGGAGACCCAGTACTTC,CASSLLGTEETQYF
-,TRBV7-2,-,TRBJ1-1,TGTGCCAGCAGCTTCAGGATGAACACTGAAGCTTTCTTT,CASSFRMNTEAFF
TRBD2,TRBV5-1,-,TRBJ2-4,TGCGCCAGCAGCATTCGAGCTCTAGCGGGGTTGCCTTTAGCCAAAAACATTCAGTACTTC,CASSIRALAGLPLAKNIQYF
TRBD1,TRBV9,-,TRBJ2-3,TGTGCCAGCGGGACAGGGGGCGCAGATACGCAGTATTTT,CASGTGGADTQYF
-,TRBV7-2,few,TRBJ2-2,TGTGCCAGCAGTTACCGTACAGGCACCGGGGAGCTGTTTTTT,CASSYRTGTGELFF
-,TRBV14,-,TRBJ1-3,TGTGCCAGCACCCAAGGGGACTTCTCTGGAAACACCATATATTTT,CASTQGDFSGNTIYF
-,TRBV19,-,TRBJ2-2,TGTGCCAGTAACCCGCGAGGCAACACCGGGGAGCTGTTTTTT,CASNPRGNTGELFF
-,TRBV3-1,-,TRBJ2-1,TGTGCCAGCAACCTACAGGGAGGGAATGAGCAGTTCTTC,CASNLQGGNEQFF
-,TRBV2,-,TRBJ2-3,TGTGCCAGCAGTGCGCAAGGGAGATGGGATACGCAGTATTTT,CASSAQGRWDTQYF
TRBD2,TRBV5-6,-,TRBJ2-5,TGTGCCAGCAGCTTGGCCTGGACTAGCGGGGGGCCCGGAGAGACCCAGTACTTC,CASSLAWTSGGPGETQYF
TRBD2,TRBV5-1,-,TRBJ2-3,TGCGCCAGCAGCTTGAACGGGGGGGCCGTGCGAGATACGCAGTATTTT,CASSLNGGAVRDTQYF
TRBD2,TRBV7-2,-,TRBJ2-3,TGTGCCAGCAGCTCCAGCGGGGGGGATTCAGATACGCAGTATTTT,CASSSSGGDSDTQYF
-,TRBV5-6,-,TRBJ1-2,TGTGCCAGCAGCAAAATAACCGGCTACACCTTC,CASSKITGYTF
-,TRBV3-1,-,TRBJ2-1,TGTGCCAGCAGCTCGATAGGAGACAATGAGCAGTTCTTC,CASSSIGDNEQFF
-,TRBV29-1,-,TRBJ2-3,TGCAGCGTTGATGGCAGGGGGGCCGATACGCAGTATTTT,CSVDGRGADTQYF
TRBD1,TRBV6-5,-,TRBJ1-1,TGTGCCAGCAGTTACTCCGGGACAGTAAACACTGAAGCTTTCTTT,CASSYSGTVNTEAFF
-,TRBV20-1,-,TRBJ2-7,TGCAGTGCTATCCCAATACTCTACGAGCAGTACTTC,CSAIPILYEQYF
-,TRBV25-1,-,TRBJ2-3,TGTGCCAGCAGTGACCCCAGAAGCACAGATACGCAGTATTTT,CASSDPRSTDTQYF
-,TRBV15,-,TRBJ2-7,TGTGCCACCAGCAGAGTGGGGGTGCGACTCGGCGACGAGCAGTACTTC,CATSRVGVRLGDEQYF
-,TRBV19,-,TRBJ1-1,TGTGCCAGTAGTCGAGGCGGGACGGGCACTGAAGCTTTCTTT,CASSRGGTGTEAFF
TRBD2,TRBV4-2,-,TRBJ2-1,TGTGCCAGCAGCCAAGGCAGGGGAGCTAGCGGGGGGGCCTATGAGCAGTTCTTC,CASSQGRGASGGAYEQFF
TRBD1,TRBV5-6,few,TRBJ2-5,TGTGCCAGCAGCCCCGGACAGGGGGCTATCCAAGAGACCCAGTACTTC,CASSPGQGAIQETQYF
-,TRBV20-1,-,TRBJ2-5,TGCAGTGCTAGTTTGGGTGGGGAGACCCAGTACTTC,CSASLGGETQYF
TRBD1,TRBV3-1,-,TRBJ1-1,TGTGCCAGCAGCCTCGGACAGGGAGGCGCGAAAACTGAAGCTTTCTTT,CASSLGQGGAKTEAFF
TRBD1,TRBV10-3,-,TRBJ1-4,TGTGCCATCAGGGAGACAGGGGGCGACGAAAAACTGTTTTTT,CAIRETGGDEKLFF
-,TRBV4-1,-,TRBJ2-5,TGCGCCAGCAGCCGTCTAGTACGTACGGAGACCCAGTACTTC,CASSRLVRTETQYF
-,TRBV5-1,-,TRBJ1-4,TGCGCCAGCAGCCGAGAAGGGACTTCAGGGATGGGTTATAATGAAAAACTGTTTTTT,CASSREGTSGMGYNEKLFF
-,TRBV15,-,TRBJ2-3,TGTGCCACCAGCCTCCGAACCGGGGGAATAACAGATACGCAGTATTTT,CATSLRTGGITDTQYF
-,TRBV6-6,-,TRBJ1-6,TGTGCCAGCACCCCGGGGCAGGGGAATTCACCCCTCCACTTT,CASTPGQGNSPLHF
TRBD2,TRBV10-3,once,TRBJ2-1,TGTGCCACTTTACTAGCGGGGGAGGGTCGCCAGTTCTTC,CATLLAGEGRQFF
-,TRBV29-1,-,TRBJ1-1,TGCAGCGTTGTGGAGGACCTCCGTGAAGCTTTCTTT,CSVVEDLREAFF
TRBD2,TRBV12-3/TRBV12-4,-,TRBJ2-2,TGTGCCAGCAGTTCCATGACTAGCGGGGGCTGGACCGGGGAGCTGTTTTTT,CASSSMTSGGWTGELFF
-,TRBV7-9,-,TRBJ2-2,TGTGCCAGCAGCTTAATGGACACCGGGGAGCTGTTTTTT,CASSLMDTGELFF
TRBD2,TRBV3-1,-,TRBJ2-3,TGTGCCAGCAGAAGCGGGACCGGCACAGATACGCAGTATTTT,CASRSGTGTDTQYF
-,TRBV18,-,TRBJ2-5,TGTGCCAGCTCACCACAACGAGGGGAGACCCAGTACTTC,CASSPQRGETQYF
-,TRBV4-2,-,TRBJ2-3,TGTGCCAGCAGCCAAGATACGGGAGACACAGATACGCAGTATTTT,CASSQDTGDTDTQYF
-,TRBV29-1,once,TRBJ2-4,TGCAGCGTTGAAAGAGGAGGGGGGGGAGCCAAAAACATTCAGTACTTC,CSVERGGGGAKNIQYF
-,TRBV29-1,-,TRBJ2-3,TGCAGCGTTGAAGTGAGAGGATCCGTACGCACAGATACGCAGTATTTT,CSVEVRGSVRTDTQYF